Following are 25 T cell receptor beta chains from one sample sequenced in a study of T cells in Graves' hyperthyroidism and ophthalmopathy. The CDR3 regions of TCR beta were amplified from RNA transcripts. The HTBI primer set was used in a first-round RT-PCR of the TCR CDR3. TCRdb recomputed calls from the multiplex PCR reads with MiXCR, one row per CDR3 protein. Of around 500,000 distinct CDR3 sequences listed, 22% are singletons. The material sequenced was blood. These receptors were taken from a woman aged 70-85 years with Graves' ophthalmopathy.

The V gene is TRBV15, the J gene TRBJ1-5; the D gene is possibly TRBD1 (5 bases). The CDR3 runs 14 residues. CDR1 LNHNV and CDR2 YYDKDF come from the germline V gene (reference sequence). The V gene lost 0 bases and the J gene lost 6 bases, with 9 bases spanning the gap. The CDR3, as DNA: TGTGCCACCAGCAGAGAGGGGCTGGGTCAGCCCCAGCATTTT. Its translation: CATSREGLGQPQHF.

This clonotype came up many times. The genes are TRBV7-2 and TRBJ2-2; D call uncertain. This CDR3 comprises 13 residues. The V end was cut by 10 bases, the J end by 0 bases, with 9 bases between. Germline V gives CDR1 SGHTA, CDR2 FQGNSA. Here the CDR3 DNA reads TGTGCCACCGCGACGGCGAACACCGGGGAGCTGTTTTTT. It encodes CATATANTGELFF.

This clonotype came up a few times. J is TRBJ1-5 and V is TRBV7-8, with TRBD1 matching 8 bases. The trim removed 3 bases at V and 7 bases at J, leaving 5 bases unmatched. This CDR3 contains 14 residues. Looked up from germline, CDR1 is SGHVS and CDR2 is FQNEAQ. CDR3 nucleotide sequence: TGTGCCAGCAGCTTTGGACAGGGTAGCCAGCCCCAGCATTTT. Translating gives CASSFGQGSQPQHF.

There are a few counts of this clonotype. This chain uses TRBV7-9 with TRBJ1-2; maybe TRBD1 (6 bases). Germline CDR1 and CDR2: SEHNR and FQNEAQ (reference sequence). The length of the CDR3 is 12 residues. Trimming removed 7 bases from V and 6 bases from J, with 12 bases in between. CDR3 region: CASNGQGNGYTF. The CDR3 bases are TGTGCCAGCAATGGGCAGGGGAATGGCTACACCTTC.

The V call is TRBV15, the J call TRBJ2-1; D is perhaps TRBD1 (5 bases). CDR1 and CDR2 from the germline V gene are LNHNV and YYDKDF (reference sequence). V lost 6 bases and J 0 bases, leaving 15 bases between the germline ends. This CDR3 contains 16 residues. This CDR3 is CATRTTVASSYNEQFF. The CDR3 coding sequence is TGTGCCACCAGGACGACAGTTGCCAGCTCCTACAATGAGCAGTTCTTC.

The genes are TRBV19 and TRBJ1-5; no clear D gene. The CDR3 runs to 16 residues. Germline CDR1 and CDR2: LNHDA and SQIVND (reference sequence). The V and J ends lost 3 bases and 3 bases respectively, with 15 bases between them. The CDR3 here is CASSIGPRPINQPQHF. The CDR3 DNA is TGTGCCAGTAGTATCGGCCCGCGACCCATCAATCAGCCCCAGCATTTT.

The chain uses TRBV6-1 and TRBJ2-5; 12 bases fit TRBD2. CDR3 length: 15 residues. V shed 8 bases, J shed 5 bases, and the junction held 9 bases outside the gene matches. In germline, CDR1 is MNHNS, CDR2 SASEGT. In DNA, the CDR3 is TGTGCCAGCTCGACTAGCGGGAGTAAATCGGAGACCCAGTACTTC. It codes for CASSTSGSKSETQYF.

V gene TRBV10-2 combines with J gene TRBJ1-5; perhaps TRBD1 as D (5 bases). The CDR3 loop spans 18 amino acids. V was trimmed by 3 bases and J by 1 base, leaving 19 bases between them. Germline V gene lookup returns CDR1 WSHSY and CDR2 SAAADI. CDR3 DNA sequence: TGCGCCAGCAGTGATCCCGGGACGGGAGTTGGCAGCAATCAGCCCCAGCATTTT. Its protein product is CASSDPGTGVGSNQPQHF.

The sample holds a few counts of this clonotype. The chain couples TRBV15 to TRBJ2-3; TRBD2 agrees at 8 bases. Germline CDR1 reads LNHNV; CDR2 reads YYDKDF (reference sequence). The CDR3 sequence is 16 residues long. V lost 10 bases to trimming and J lost 0 bases; unmatched junction nucleotides: 12. CDR3 DNA: TGTGCCAACGGGGCGGGTAGCGGGGACAGCACAGATACGCAGTATTTT. Encoded protein: CANGAGSGDSTDTQYF.

The rearrangement links TRBV20-1 to TRBJ2-7; D is perhaps TRBD1 or TRBD2 (5 bases each). Per germline, CDR1 DFQATT and CDR2 SNEGSKA (reference sequence). This CDR3 is built from 17 residues. V lost 0 bases, J lost 4 bases, and 22 bases lay in between. In DNA, the CDR3 is TGCAGTGCTAGAGAGGGGACCCGGGGACGGACCCCTTACGAGCAGTACTTC. The encoded protein is CSAREGTRGRTPYEQYF.

The CDR3 loop is CATKGTQNSPLHF. The CDR3 nucleotides are TGTGCCACAAAAGGCACCCAAAATTCACCCCTCCACTTT. The chain employs TRBV12-3 or TRBV12-4 and TRBJ1-6; D is unclear. V was clipped by 10 bases and J by 7 bases, with 14 bases between them. The CDR3 is made up of 13 amino acids.

This clonotype was seen a handful of times. The chain links TRBV6-1 to TRBJ2-1; D not resolved. The V end lost 6 bases, the J end lost 10 bases, and 16 bases lay between the germline ends. CDR1 is MNHNS and CDR2 is SASEGT in the germline V gene. This CDR3 comprises 13 residues. The CDR3 nucleotides read TGTGCCAGCAGGGTCTTTGGAGCCTTCGAGCAGTTCTTC. It specifies CASRVFGAFEQFF.

The sample holds a few counts of this clonotype. This sequence joins TRBV5-4 and TRBJ1-1, with a weak D call TRBD1 (5 bases). CDR1 and CDR2 (germline): SGHNT, YYREEE (reference sequence). The CDR3 totals 14 residues. V was cut by 4 bases and J by 3 bases, with 13 bases left in between. CDR3 bases: TGTGCCAGCAGCCGGAGGCTGGGGGACACTGAAGCTTTCTTT. Its translation is CASSRRLGDTEAFF.

In this sample, this clonotype turned up a few times. V and J are TRBV29-1 and TRBJ2-7; 9 positions match TRBD2. The CDR3 has 14 amino acids. The J segment lost 3 bases and the V segment lost 4 bases, leaving 7 bases of the junction unmatched. Germline assignment: CDR1 SQVTM and CDR2 ANQGSEA. CDR3 region: CSVGVTSGSYEQYF. The CDR3 DNA sequence: TGCAGCGTTGGGGTGACTAGCGGAAGCTACGAGCAGTACTTC.

V and J are TRBV12-3 or TRBV12-4 and TRBJ1-2; D is ambiguous. V was shortened by 0 bases and J by 7 bases, with 9 bases between the two germline ends. This CDR3 contains 13 residues. The DNA for the CDR3 is TGTGCCAGCAGTTTAGCCCCGGAGGGTGGCTACACCTTC. This sequence encodes CASSLAPEGGYTF.

This clonotype appeared once. The chain couples TRBV5-1 to TRBJ2-1; D unclear. Trimming left V 5 bases short and J 7 bases short, with 13 bases between. The CDR3 is 13 residues long. The germline V gene has CDR1 SGHRS and CDR2 YFSETQ. DNA for the CDR3: TGCGCCAGCAGTCCCCCGGGCCCTAATGAGCAGTTCTTC. It codes for CASSPPGPNEQFF.

This clonotype was counted a few times. This chain connects TRBV12-3 or TRBV12-4 to TRBJ1-3; the D gene is possibly TRBD1 (6 bases). The CDR3 loop spans 15 amino acids. V was clipped by 7 bases and J by 4 bases, with 17 bases between them. The chain's CDR3 is CASIPTGSGGNTIYF. For the CDR3, the DNA is TGTGCCAGCATTCCTACAGGGTCCGGGGGAAACACCATATATTTT.

This clonotype was seen repeatedly, ten times or more. The chain uses TRBV6-5 and TRBJ1-1, with 10 bases aligning to TRBD1. The CDR3 is 15 residues long. Looked up from germline, CDR1 is MNHEY and CDR2 is SVGAGI. V lost 2 bases to trimming and J lost 1 base; unmatched junction nucleotides: 1. The CDR3 reads CASSYRTGGNTEAFF. For the CDR3, the DNA is TGTGCCAGCAGTTACAGGACAGGGGGGAACACTGAAGCTTTCTTT.

Only a few counts were recorded for this clonotype. The rearrangement links TRBV9 to TRBJ1-1; D is ambiguous. Germline loops: CDR1 SGDLS, CDR2 YYNGEE. Deletions cut 0 bases from V and 0 bases from J, with 6 bases between. This CDR3 spans 14 amino acids. CDR3 amino acids: CASSVGRLNTEAFF. The DNA for the CDR3 is TGTGCCAGCAGCGTAGGACGGTTGAACACTGAAGCTTTCTTT. The variable domain in full, with the rest retrieved from reference TRBV9 and TRBJ1-1, is DSGVTQTPKHLITATGQRVTLRCSPRSGDLSVYWYQQSLDQGLQFLIQYYNGEERAKGNILERFSAQQFPDLHSELNLSSLELGDSALYFCASSVGRLNTEAFFGQGTRLTVV.

The table lists this clonotype with many counts. The chain combines TRBV28 with TRBJ2-3; D unresolved. Trimming took 6 bases from V and 0 from J, leaving 19 bases between them. Germline lookup yields CDR1 MDHEN and CDR2 SYDVKM. The CDR3 covers 17 residues. The CDR3 DNA reads TGTGCCAGCAGCTCCGTGGACGGCCTATCTAGCACAGATACGCAGTATTTT. Amino acid sequence: CASSSVDGLSSTDTQYF.

The J gene is TRBJ1-1, the V gene TRBV20-1, with 9 bases lining up with TRBD1. The CDR3 is made up of 15 amino acids. Germline CDR1 DFQATT, CDR2 SNEGSKA (reference sequence). Losses at the gene ends were 4 bases for V and 8 bases for J; bases not matched to a gene: 14. For the CDR3, the DNA is TGCAGTGCTAAAACAGGGGGCACTTCCTCTACCGAAGCTTTCTTT. Amino acid sequence: CSAKTGGTSSTEAFF.

The chain recombines TRBV6-1 with TRBJ2-3; no clear D. There are 12 residues in the CDR3. Germline loops: CDR1 MNHNS, CDR2 SASEGT. Trimming stripped 7 bases from V and 6 bases from J, with 11 bases between. The CDR3 is CASTYNGDTQYF. Written as DNA, the CDR3 is TGTGCCAGCACCTATAACGGCGATACGCAGTATTTT.

This clonotype was detected ten times or more. The chain joins TRBV28 to TRBJ1-4; 7 bases map to TRBD1. The ends lost 6 bases at V and 7 bases at J; junction bases unmatched: 8. Germline-derived CDR1 and CDR2 are MDHEN and SYDVKM. The length of the CDR3 is 14 residues. CDR3 protein: CASSLSGGSEKLFF. CDR3 DNA: TGTGCCAGCAGCCTATCAGGGGGAAGTGAAAAACTGTTTTTT.

The V gene is TRBV6-6, the J gene TRBJ2-3; 14 bases fit TRBD2. The CDR3 runs 16 residues. The germline gives CDR1 MNHNY, CDR2 SVGAGI (reference sequence). Trimming at V came to 2 bases and at J to 6 bases, leaving 4 bases not matched to a gene. In nucleotides, the CDR3 is TGTGCCAGCAGTTACGGACTAGCGGGAGGTGGGGATACGCAGTATTTT. Its protein is CASSYGLAGGGDTQYF.

This clonotype was counted between two and nine times. The chain recombines TRBV11-2 with TRBJ2-3; tentative D call: TRBD1 (5 bases). The CDR3 is 14 residues long. V gave up 4 bases and J gave up 10 bases, with 18 bases separating them. CDR1 SGHAT and CDR2 FQNNGV come from the germline V gene. CDR3 nucleotides: TGTGCCAGCAGCTCCTCATCAATACAGGTAGCGCAGTATTTT. It specifies CASSSSSIQVAQYF.